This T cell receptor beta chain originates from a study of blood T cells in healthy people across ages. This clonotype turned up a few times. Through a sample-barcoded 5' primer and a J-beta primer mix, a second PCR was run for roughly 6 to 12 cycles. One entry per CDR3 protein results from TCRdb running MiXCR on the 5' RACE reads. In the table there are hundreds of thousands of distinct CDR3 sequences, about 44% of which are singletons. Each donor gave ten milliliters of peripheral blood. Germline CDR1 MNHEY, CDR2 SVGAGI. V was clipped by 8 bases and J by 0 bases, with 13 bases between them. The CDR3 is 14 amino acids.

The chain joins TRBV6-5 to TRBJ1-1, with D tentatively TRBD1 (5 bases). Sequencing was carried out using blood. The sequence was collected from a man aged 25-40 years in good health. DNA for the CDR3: TGTGCCAGCCGGGACTACCCCATGAACACTGAAGCTTTCTTT. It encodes CASRDYPMNTEAFF.